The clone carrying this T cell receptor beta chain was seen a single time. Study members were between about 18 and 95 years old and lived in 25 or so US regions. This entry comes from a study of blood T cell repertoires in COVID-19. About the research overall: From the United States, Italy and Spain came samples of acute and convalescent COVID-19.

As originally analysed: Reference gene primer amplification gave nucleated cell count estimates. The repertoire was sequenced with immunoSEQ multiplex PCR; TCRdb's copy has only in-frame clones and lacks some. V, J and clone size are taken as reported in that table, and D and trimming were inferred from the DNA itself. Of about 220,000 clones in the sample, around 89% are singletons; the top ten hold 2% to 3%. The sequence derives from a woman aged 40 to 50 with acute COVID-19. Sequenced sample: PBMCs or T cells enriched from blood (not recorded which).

The CDR3 DNA is TGTGCCAGCAGTGGGCTGGGACAGGGGTATCAGCCCCAGCATTTT. Its translation: CASSGLGQGYQPQHF. V and J are TRBV2 and TRBJ1-5; TRBD1 aligns across 10 bases. Germline V gives CDR1 SNHLY, CDR2 FYNNEI. V shed 4 bases, J shed 5 bases, and the junction held 5 bases outside the gene matches. This CDR3 comprises 15 residues.